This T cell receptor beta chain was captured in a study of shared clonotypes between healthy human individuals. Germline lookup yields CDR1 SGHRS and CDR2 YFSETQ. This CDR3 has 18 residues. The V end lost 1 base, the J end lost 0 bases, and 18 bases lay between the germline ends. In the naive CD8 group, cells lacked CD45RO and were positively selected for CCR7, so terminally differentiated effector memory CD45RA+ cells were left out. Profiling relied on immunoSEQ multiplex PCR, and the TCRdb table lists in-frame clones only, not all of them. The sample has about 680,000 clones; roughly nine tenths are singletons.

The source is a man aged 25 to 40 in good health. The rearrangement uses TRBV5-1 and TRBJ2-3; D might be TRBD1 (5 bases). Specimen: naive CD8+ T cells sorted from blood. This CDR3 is CASSLRVDRRTSTDTQYF. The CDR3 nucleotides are TGCGCCAGCAGCTTGAGGGTCGACAGACGCACTAGCACAGATACGCAGTATTTT.